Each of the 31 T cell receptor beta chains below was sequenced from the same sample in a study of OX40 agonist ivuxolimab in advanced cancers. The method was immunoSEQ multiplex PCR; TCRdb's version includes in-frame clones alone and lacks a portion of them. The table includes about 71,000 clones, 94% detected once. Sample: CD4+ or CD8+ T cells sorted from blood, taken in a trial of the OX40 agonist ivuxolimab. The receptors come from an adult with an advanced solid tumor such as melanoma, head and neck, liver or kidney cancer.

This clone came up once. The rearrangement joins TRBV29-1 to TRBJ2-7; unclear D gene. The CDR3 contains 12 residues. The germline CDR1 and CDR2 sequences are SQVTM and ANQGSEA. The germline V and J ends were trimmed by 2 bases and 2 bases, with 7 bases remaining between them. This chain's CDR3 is CSVEPTAYEQYF. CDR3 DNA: TGCAGCGTTGAACCCACCGCCTACGAGCAGTACTTC.

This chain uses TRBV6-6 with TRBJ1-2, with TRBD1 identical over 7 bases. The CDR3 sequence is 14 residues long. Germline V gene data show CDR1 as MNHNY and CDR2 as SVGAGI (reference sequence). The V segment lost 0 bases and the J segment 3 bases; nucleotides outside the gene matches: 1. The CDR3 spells CASSYSGTDYGYTF. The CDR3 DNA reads TGTGCCAGCAGTTACTCCGGGACAGACTATGGCTACACCTTC.

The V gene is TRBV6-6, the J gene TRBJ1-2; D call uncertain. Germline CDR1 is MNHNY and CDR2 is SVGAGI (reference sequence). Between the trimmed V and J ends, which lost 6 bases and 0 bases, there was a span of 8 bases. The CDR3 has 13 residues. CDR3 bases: TGTGCCAGCAGCCCCACCCCTAACTATGGCTACACCTTC. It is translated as CASSPTPNYGYTF.

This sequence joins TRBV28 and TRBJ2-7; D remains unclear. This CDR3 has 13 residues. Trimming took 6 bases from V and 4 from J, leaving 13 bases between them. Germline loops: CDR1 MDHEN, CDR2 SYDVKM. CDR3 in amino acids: CASRSPERYEQYF. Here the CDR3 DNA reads TGTGCCAGCAGGTCCCCAGAGAGGTACGAGCAGTACTTC.

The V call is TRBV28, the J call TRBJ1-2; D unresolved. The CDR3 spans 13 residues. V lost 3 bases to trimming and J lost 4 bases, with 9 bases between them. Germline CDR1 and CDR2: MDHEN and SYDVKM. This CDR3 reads CASSFSRAYGYTF. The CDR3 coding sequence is TGTGCCAGCAGTTTTTCCCGCGCCTATGGCTACACCTTC.

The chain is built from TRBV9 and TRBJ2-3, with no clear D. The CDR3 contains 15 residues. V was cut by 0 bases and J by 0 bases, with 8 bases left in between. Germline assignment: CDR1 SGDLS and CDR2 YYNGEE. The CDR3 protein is CASSVDGQSTDTQYF. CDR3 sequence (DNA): TGTGCCAGCAGCGTAGATGGGCAGAGCACAGATACGCAGTATTTT.

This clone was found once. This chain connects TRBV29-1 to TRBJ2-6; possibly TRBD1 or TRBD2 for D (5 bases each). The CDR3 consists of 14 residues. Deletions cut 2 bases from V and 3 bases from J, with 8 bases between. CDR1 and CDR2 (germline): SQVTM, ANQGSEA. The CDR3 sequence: CSVESGSGANVLTF. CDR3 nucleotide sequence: TGCAGCGTTGAATCAGGGAGTGGGGCCAACGTCCTGACTTTC.

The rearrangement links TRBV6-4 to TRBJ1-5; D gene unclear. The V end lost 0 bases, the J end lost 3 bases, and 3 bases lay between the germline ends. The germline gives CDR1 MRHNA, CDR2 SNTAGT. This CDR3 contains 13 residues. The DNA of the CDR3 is TGTGCCAGCAGTGACTCCCCCAATCAGCCCCAGCATTTT. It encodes CASSDSPNQPQHF.

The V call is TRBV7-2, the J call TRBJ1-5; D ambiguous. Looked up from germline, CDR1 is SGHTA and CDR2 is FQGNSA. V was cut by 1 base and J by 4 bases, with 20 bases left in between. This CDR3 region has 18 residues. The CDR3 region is CASSLEVNELSPNQPQHF. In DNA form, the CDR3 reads TGTGCCAGCAGCTTAGAGGTTAATGAGCTATCACCAAATCAGCCCCAGCATTTT.

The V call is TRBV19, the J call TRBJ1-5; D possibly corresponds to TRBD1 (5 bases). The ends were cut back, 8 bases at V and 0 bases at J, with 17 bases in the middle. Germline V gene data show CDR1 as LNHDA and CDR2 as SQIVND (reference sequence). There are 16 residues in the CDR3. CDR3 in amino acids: CASRDRDIYSNQPQHF. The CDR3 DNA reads TGTGCCAGTCGGGACCGTGACATCTATAGCAATCAGCCCCAGCATTTT.

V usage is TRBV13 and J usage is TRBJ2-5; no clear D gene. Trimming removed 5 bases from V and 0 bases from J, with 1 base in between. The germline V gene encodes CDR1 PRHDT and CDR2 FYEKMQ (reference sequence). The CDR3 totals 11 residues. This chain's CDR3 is CASSNQETQYF. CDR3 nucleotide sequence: TGTGCCAGCAGCAACCAAGAGACCCAGTACTTC.

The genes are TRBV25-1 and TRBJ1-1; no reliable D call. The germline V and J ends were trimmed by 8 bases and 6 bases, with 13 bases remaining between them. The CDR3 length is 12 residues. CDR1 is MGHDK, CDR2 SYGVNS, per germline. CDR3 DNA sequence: TGTGCCAGCGTGGGCTGGCACCCTGAAGCTTTCTTT. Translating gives CASVGWHPEAFF.

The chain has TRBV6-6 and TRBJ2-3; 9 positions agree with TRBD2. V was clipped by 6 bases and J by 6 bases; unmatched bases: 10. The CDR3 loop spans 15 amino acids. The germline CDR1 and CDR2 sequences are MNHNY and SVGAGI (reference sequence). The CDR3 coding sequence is TGTGCCAGCAGACACACCGGACTAGCGATGGATACGCAGTATTTT. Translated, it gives CASRHTGLAMDTQYF.

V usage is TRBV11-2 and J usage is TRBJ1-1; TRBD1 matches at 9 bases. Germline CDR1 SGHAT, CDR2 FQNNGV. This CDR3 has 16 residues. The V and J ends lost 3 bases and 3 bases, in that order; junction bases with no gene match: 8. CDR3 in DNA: TGTGCCAGCAGCTTCCTATACAGGGGGCGGGACACTGAAGCTTTCTTT. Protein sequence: CASSFLYRGRDTEAFF. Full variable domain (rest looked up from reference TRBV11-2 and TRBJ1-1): EAGVAQSPRYKIIEKRQSVAFWCNPISGHATLYWYQQILGQGPKLLIQFQNNGVVDDSQLPKDRFSAERLKGVDSTLKIQPAKLEDSAVYLCASSFLYRGRDTEAFFGQGTRLTVV.

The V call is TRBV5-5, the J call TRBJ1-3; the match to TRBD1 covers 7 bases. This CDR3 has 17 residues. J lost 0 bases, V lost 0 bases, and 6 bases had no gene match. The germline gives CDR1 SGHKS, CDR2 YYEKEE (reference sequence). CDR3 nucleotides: TGTGCCAGCAGCTTGGCAGGCAGGGGGTACTCTGGAAACACCATATATTTT. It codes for CASSLAGRGYSGNTIYF.

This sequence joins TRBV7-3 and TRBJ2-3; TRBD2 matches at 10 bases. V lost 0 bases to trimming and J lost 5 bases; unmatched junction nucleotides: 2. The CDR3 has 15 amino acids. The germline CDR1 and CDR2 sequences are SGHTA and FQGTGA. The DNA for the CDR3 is TGTGCCAGCAGCTTAACTAGGACTAGCGGAGATACGCAGTATTTT. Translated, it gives CASSLTRTSGDTQYF.

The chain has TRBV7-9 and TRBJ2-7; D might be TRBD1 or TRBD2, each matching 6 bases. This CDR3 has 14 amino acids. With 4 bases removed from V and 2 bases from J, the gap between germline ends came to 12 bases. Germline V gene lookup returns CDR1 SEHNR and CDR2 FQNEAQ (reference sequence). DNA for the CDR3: TGTGCCAGCAGCTCGGGGGCCCCGGCCTACGAGCAGTACTTC. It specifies CASSSGAPAYEQYF.

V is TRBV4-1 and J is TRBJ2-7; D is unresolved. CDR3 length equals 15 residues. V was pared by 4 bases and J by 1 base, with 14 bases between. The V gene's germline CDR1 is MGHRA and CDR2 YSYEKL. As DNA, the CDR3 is TGCGCCAGCAGCCCGCGGATCACGATATCCTACGAGCAGTACTTC. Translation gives CASSPRITISYEQYF.

The CDR3 reads CASSVEGLNEETQYF. Written as DNA, the CDR3 is TGTGCCAGCAGCGTAGAAGGACTCAATGAAGAGACCCAGTACTTC. The chain couples TRBV9 to TRBJ2-5, with TRBD2 as a possible D gene (5 bases). CDR3 length: 15 residues. CDR1 is SGDLS, CDR2 YYNGEE, per germline. V was clipped by 0 bases and J by 3 bases, with 12 bases between them. The whole variable domain, filled in from reference TRBV9 and TRBJ2-5, reads DSGVTQTPKHLITATGQRVTLRCSPRSGDLSVYWYQQSLDQGLQFLIQYYNGEERAKGNILERFSAQQFPDLHSELNLSSLELGDSALYFCASSVEGLNEETQYFGPGTRLLVL.

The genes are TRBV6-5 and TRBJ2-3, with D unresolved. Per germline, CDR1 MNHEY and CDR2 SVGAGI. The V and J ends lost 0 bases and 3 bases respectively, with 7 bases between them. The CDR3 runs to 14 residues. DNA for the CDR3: TGTGCCAGCAGTTACTCGCCCCTGACAGATACGCAGTATTTT. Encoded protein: CASSYSPLTDTQYF.

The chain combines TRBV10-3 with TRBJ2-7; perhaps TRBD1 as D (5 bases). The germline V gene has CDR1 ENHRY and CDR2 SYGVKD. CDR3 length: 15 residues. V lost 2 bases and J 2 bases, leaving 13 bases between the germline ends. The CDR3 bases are TGTGCCATCAGTGAGGTAGGGGCCCCGACCTACGAGCAGTACTTC. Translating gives CAISEVGAPTYEQYF.

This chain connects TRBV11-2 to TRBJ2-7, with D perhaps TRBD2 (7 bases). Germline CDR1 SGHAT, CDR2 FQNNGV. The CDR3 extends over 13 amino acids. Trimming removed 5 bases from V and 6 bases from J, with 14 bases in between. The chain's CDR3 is CASSPVGGREQYF. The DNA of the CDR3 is TGTGCCAGCAGCCCGGTGGGGGGGCGCGAGCAGTACTTC.

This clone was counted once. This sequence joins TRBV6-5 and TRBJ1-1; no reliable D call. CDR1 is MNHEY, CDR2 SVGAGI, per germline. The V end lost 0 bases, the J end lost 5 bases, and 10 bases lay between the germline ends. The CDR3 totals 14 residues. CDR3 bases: TGTGCCAGCAGTTACTCAGGTTATGGGACTGAAGCTTTCTTT. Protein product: CASSYSGYGTEAFF.

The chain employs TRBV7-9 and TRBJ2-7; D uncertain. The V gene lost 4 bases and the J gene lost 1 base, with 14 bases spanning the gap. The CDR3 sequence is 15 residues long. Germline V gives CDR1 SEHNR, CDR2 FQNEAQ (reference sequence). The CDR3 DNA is TGTGCCAGCAGCTCCTCTAACAGACCTTCCTACGAGCAGTACTTC. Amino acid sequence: CASSSSNRPSYEQYF.

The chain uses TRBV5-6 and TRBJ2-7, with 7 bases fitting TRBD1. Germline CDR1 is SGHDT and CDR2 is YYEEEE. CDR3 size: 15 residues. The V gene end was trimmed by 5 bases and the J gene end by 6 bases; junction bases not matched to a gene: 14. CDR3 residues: CASRPSGTDQREQYF. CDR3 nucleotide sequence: TGTGCCAGCAGACCGTCCGGGACAGATCAGCGCGAGCAGTACTTC. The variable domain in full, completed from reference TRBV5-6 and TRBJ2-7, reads DAGVTQSPTHLIKTRGQQVTLRCSPKSGHDTVSWYQQALGQGPQFIFQYYEEEERQRGNFPDRFSGHQFPNYSSELNVNALLLGDSALYLCASRPSGTDQREQYFGPGTRLTVT.

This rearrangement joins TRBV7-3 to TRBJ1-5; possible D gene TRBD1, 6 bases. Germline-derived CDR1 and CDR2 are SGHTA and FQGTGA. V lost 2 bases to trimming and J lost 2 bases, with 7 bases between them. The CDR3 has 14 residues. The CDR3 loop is CASSLAGGNQPQHF. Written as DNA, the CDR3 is TGTGCCAGCAGCTTAGCAGGGGGCAATCAGCCCCAGCATTTT. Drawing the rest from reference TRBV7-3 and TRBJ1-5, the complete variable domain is GAGVSQTPSNKVTEKGKYVELRCDPISGHTALYWYRQSLGQGPEFLIYFQGTGAADDSGLPNDRFFAVRPEGSVSTLKIQRTERGDSAVYLCASSLAGGNQPQHFGDGTRLSIL.

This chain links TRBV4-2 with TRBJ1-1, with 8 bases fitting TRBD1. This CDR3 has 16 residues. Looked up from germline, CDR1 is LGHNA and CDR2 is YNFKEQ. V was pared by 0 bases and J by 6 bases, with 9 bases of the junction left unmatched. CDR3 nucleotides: TGTGCCAGCAGCCAAGATCCCGGAGGACAGGGCCCTGAAGCTTTCTTT. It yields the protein CASSQDPGGQGPEAFF.

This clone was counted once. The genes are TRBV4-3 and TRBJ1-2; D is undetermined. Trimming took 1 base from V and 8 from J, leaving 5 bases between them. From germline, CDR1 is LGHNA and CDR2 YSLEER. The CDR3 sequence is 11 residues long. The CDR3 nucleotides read TGCGCCAGCAGCCAAGGTCGGGGCTACACCTTC. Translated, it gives CASSQGRGYTF.

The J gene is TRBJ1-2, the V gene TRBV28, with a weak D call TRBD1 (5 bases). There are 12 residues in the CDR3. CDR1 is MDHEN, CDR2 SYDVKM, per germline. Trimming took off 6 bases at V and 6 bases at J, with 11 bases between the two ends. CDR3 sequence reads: CASSLGDHGYTF. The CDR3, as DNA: TGTGCCAGCAGCCTCGGGGACCATGGCTACACCTTC.

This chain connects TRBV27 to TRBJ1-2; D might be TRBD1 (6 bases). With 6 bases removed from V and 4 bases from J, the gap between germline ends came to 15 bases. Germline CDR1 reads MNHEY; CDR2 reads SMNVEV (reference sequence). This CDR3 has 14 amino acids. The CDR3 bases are TGTGCCAGCAGCACTCTACAGGGTATCTATGGCTACACCTTC. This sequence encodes CASSTLQGIYGYTF.

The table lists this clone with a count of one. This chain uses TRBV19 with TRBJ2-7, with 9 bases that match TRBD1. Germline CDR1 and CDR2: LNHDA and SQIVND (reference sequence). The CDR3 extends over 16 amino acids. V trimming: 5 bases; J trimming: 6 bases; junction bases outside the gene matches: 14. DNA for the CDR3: TGTGCCAGTAGTCCTGAATTACGGGACAGGGCCGGCGAGCAGTACTTC. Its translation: CASSPELRDRAGEQYF.